This TCR beta chain was retrieved from a study of cytomegalovirus exposure and HLA in healthy donors. This clone has more than one count but fewer than ten. Its antigen is as yet unknown. The PCR made use of 60 Vbeta and 13 Jbeta primers. Here immunoSEQ multiplex PCR was the method, and the copy in TCRdb shows in-frame clones only, minus some. This table holds over 150,000 clones, 77% found once. Unmatched junction bases numbered 7, after V lost 4 bases and J lost 8 bases. This CDR3 spans 14 amino acids. The germline V gene encodes CDR1 SGHTA and CDR2 FQGNSA. Study-level points and caveats: Later analysis showed TCR association rates varying by HLA locus, highest for DRB1 and lowest for HLA-C.

At sampling all donors were nominally healthy, likely with unrecorded immune exposures. The sequence came from a male donor in good health and CMV-seropositive. Sequenced material: PBMCs. This rearrangement joins TRBV7-2 to TRBJ2-1, with 8 bases that match TRBD2. In nucleotides, the CDR3 is TGTGCCAGCAGCTCGGGACTAGACCCAGATGAGCAGTTCTTC. Translation gives CASSSGLDPDEQFF.